The 18 T cell receptor beta chains below come from one sample, sequenced in a study of shared clonotypes between healthy human individuals. Naivety among CD8 cells was defined by CD45RO negativity and positive CCR7 selection, thereby excluding terminally differentiated effector memory CD45RA+ cells. The method was immunoSEQ multiplex PCR; TCRdb's version includes in-frame clones alone and lacks a portion of them. The profile shows about 2.1 million clones, roughly 91% of them singletons. The source material was naive CD8+ T cells from PBMCs. All receptors derive from a man aged 18 to 30 in good health. Some clones in this sample may be carry-over from other donors' samples.

The chain couples TRBV19 to TRBJ2-2, with 9 positions matching TRBD2. The germline CDR1 and CDR2 sequences are LNHDA and SQIVND (reference sequence). The CDR3 contains 15 residues. With 5 bases clipped from V and 4 bases from J, the junction kept 5 bases outside the gene matches. CDR3 bases: TGTGCCAGTAGTCTACGCGGGAGGGCCACCGGGGAGCTGTTTTTT. Translated, it gives CASSLRGRATGELFF.

The chain combines TRBV7-9 with TRBJ1-1, with D perhaps matching TRBD1 (6 bases). This CDR3 has 14 residues. V was clipped by 5 bases and J by 7 bases, with 17 bases between them. Per the germline V gene, CDR1 is SEHNR and CDR2 is FQNEAQ (reference sequence). CDR3 bases: TGTGCCAGCAGCCCCTACAGATCAGGGGTTGAAGCTTTCTTT. This gives the protein CASSPYRSGVEAFF. The full variable domain, its missing parts supplied by reference TRBV7-9 and TRBJ1-1, is DTGVSQNPRHKITKRGQNVTFRCDPISEHNRLYWYRQTLGQGPEFLTYFQNEAQLEKSRLLSDRFSAERPKGSFSTLEIQRTEQGDSAMYLCASSPYRSGVEAFFGQGTRLTVV.

The rearrangement joins TRBV20-1 to TRBJ1-1; D perhaps matches TRBD1 (5 bases). Trimming cost V 1 base and J 6 bases, with 6 bases left between them. There are 11 residues in the CDR3. In germline, CDR1 is DFQATT, CDR2 SNEGSKA (reference sequence). CDR3 nucleotides: TGCAGTGCTAGAGTGGGGCCTGAAGCTTTCTTT. It is translated as CSARVGPEAFF.

The J gene is TRBJ2-3, the V gene TRBV5-6; 10 nucleotides agree with TRBD2. Germline CDR1 is SGHDT and CDR2 is YYEEEE. Losses at the gene ends were 0 bases for V and 6 bases for J; bases not matched to a gene: 4. This CDR3 contains 15 residues. The CDR3 sequence: CASSLELAGTDTQYF. The CDR3 region has the DNA TGTGCCAGCAGCTTGGAACTAGCGGGAACTGATACGCAGTATTTT.

The chain employs TRBV6-4 and TRBJ2-3, with 7 bases fitting TRBD2. After removal of 0 bases from V and 1 base from J, the junction contained 1 base not matched to a gene. The CDR3 totals 15 residues. Germline CDR1 and CDR2: MRHNA and SNTAGT. Here the CDR3 reads CASSDSGLGTDTQYF. The CDR3 nucleotides read TGTGCCAGCAGTGACTCTGGACTAGGCACAGATACGCAGTATTTT.

This chain links TRBV4-1 with TRBJ1-2, with 7 bases identical to TRBD1. Losses at the gene ends were 1 base for V and 6 bases for J; bases not matched to a gene: 8. The CDR3 is made up of 15 amino acids. CDR1 is MGHRA, CDR2 YSYEKL, per germline. The CDR3 DNA reads as TGCGCCAGCAGCCAAGTAGGGGGAACAGGGGATGGCTACACCTTC. Encoded protein: CASSQVGGTGDGYTF.

The chain uses TRBV29-1 and TRBJ1-2, with a weak D call TRBD1 (5 bases). The CDR3 sequence is 15 residues long. Germline-derived CDR1 and CDR2 are SQVTM and ANQGSEA. Trimming shortened V by 0 bases and J by 4 bases, and 15 bases separated the two germline ends. CDR3 in DNA: TGCAGCGTTGAAGATCCAAGGGGTAGTAGCTATGGCTACACCTTC. This translates into CSVEDPRGSSYGYTF.

The chain links TRBV28 to TRBJ1-2; D perhaps matches TRBD1 (5 bases). The CDR3 has 16 amino acids. The V end lost 1 base, the J end lost 3 bases, and 15 bases lay between the germline ends. CDR1 MDHEN and CDR2 SYDVKM come from the germline V gene. Here the CDR3 reads CASSLYPQGGYYGYTF. The DNA of the CDR3 is TGTGCCAGCAGTTTATATCCCCAGGGCGGATACTATGGCTACACCTTC.

The genes are TRBV7-9 and TRBJ2-1; 10 bases match TRBD2. The CDR3 is made up of 15 amino acids. V lost 4 bases and J lost 4; bases outside the gene matches: 4. Germline V CDR1 and CDR2: SEHNR, FQNEAQ (reference sequence). Here the CDR3 DNA reads TGTGCCAGCAGCTCGGTTAGCGGGAGGTACAATGAGCAGTTCTTC. It encodes CASSSVSGRYNEQFF.

The rearrangement uses TRBV19 and TRBJ2-1, with 8 nucleotides matching TRBD2. The germline gives CDR1 LNHDA, CDR2 SQIVND (reference sequence). The CDR3 sequence is 14 residues long. V shed 7 bases, J shed 4 bases, and the junction held 6 bases outside the gene matches. The CDR3 here is CASMWASGYNEQFF. Here the CDR3 DNA reads TGTGCCAGTATGTGGGCTAGCGGGTACAATGAGCAGTTCTTC. Full variable domain (remainder filled in from reference TRBV19 and TRBJ2-1): DGGITQSPKYLFRKEGQNVTLSCEQNLNHDAMYWYRQDPGQGLRLIYYSQIVNDFQKGDIAEGYSVSREKKESFPLTVTSAQKNPTAFYLCASMWASGYNEQFFGPGTRLTVL.

This clone was observed once. This chain joins TRBV29-1 and TRBJ1-2, with D unclear. Trimming cost V 7 bases and J 4 bases, with 13 bases left between them. CDR3 length: 12 residues. CDR1 is SQVTM and CDR2 is ANQGSEA in the germline V gene. Here the CDR3 reads CSAEGRPYGYTF. The CDR3 nucleotides read TGCAGCGCGGAAGGCAGACCCTATGGCTACACCTTC.

The genes are TRBV29-1 and TRBJ1-2; D is undetermined. Germline V lookup: CDR1 SQVTM, CDR2 ANQGSEA. The CDR3 extends over 13 amino acids. The V and J ends lost 4 bases and 3 bases respectively, with 12 bases between them. The chain's CDR3 is CSVVLGPDYGYTF. CDR3 DNA sequence: TGCAGCGTTGTTTTAGGGCCGGACTATGGCTACACCTTC.

This clone occurred once. The chain joins TRBV7-9 to TRBJ2-3; 10 bases agree with TRBD2. The CDR3 has 15 amino acids. With 6 bases clipped from V and 3 bases from J, the junction kept 6 bases outside the gene matches. Germline-derived CDR1 and CDR2 are SEHNR and FQNEAQ (reference sequence). CDR3 region: CASRQPGLATDTQYF. In nucleotides, the CDR3 is TGTGCCAGCAGGCAACCGGGACTAGCGACAGATACGCAGTATTTT.

The chain combines TRBV9 with TRBJ2-1; the match to TRBD2 covers 8 bases. Germline V gives CDR1 SGDLS, CDR2 YYNGEE. J was trimmed by 0 bases and V by 2 bases; bases with no gene match: 13. The CDR3 length is 19 residues. The CDR3 sequence: CASSVTKERETPSYNEQFF. In DNA form, the CDR3 reads TGTGCCAGCAGCGTGACCAAGGAGCGGGAGACCCCCTCCTACAATGAGCAGTTCTTC.

Concerning this clone itself: Other DNA variants within this sample encode the same CDR3. The V gene is TRBV7-9, the J gene TRBJ2-2, with D unresolved. Germline CDR1 and CDR2: SEHNR and FQNEAQ (reference sequence). The CDR3 extends over 12 amino acids. V was trimmed by 0 bases and J by 8 bases, leaving 4 bases between them. The CDR3 bases are TGTGCCAGCAGCTTAGCGGCAGGGGAGCTGTTTTTT. Its protein product is CASSLAAGELFF.

V is TRBV27 and J is TRBJ2-4; 7 bases map to TRBD1. The CDR3 spans 14 residues. Trimming removed 5 bases from V and 6 bases from J; junction bases left unmatched: 7. CDR1 and CDR2 from the germline V gene are MNHEY and SMNVEV (reference sequence). CDR3 amino acids: CASSLQGSVNIQYF. DNA for the CDR3: TGTGCCAGCAGTCTACAGGGGTCAGTAAACATTCAGTACTTC.

The chain joins TRBV30 to TRBJ2-2; D possibly corresponds to TRBD2 (6 bases). V dropped 2 bases and J dropped 5 bases, with 9 bases sitting between them. Germline CDR1 is GTSNPN and CDR2 is SVGIG (reference sequence). This CDR3 region has 13 residues. The CDR3 nucleotides read TGTGCCTGGAGTATCGGGAGAACCGGGGAGCTGTTTTTT. Its protein product is CAWSIGRTGELFF.

This clone was detected a few times. The sample has other DNA sequences that encode this CDR3 too. This rearrangement joins TRBV5-6 to TRBJ1-1; tentative D call: TRBD1 (5 bases). V was shortened by 0 bases and J by 11 bases, with 11 bases between the two germline ends. Germline assignment: CDR1 SGHDT and CDR2 YYEEEE. This CDR3 is built from 12 residues. In nucleotides, the CDR3 is TGTGCCAGCAGCTTGGGGAGGGGAGAGGCTTTCTTT. It encodes CASSLGRGEAFF.